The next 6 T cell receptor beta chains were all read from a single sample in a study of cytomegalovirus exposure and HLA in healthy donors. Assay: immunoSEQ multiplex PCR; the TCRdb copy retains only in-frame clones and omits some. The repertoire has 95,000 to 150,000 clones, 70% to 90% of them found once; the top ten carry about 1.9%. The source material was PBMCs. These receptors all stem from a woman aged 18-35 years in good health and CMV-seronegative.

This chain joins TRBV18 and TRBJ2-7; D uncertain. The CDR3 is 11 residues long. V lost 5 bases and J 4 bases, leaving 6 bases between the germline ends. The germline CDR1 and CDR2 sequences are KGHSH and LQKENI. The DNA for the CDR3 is TGTGCCAGCTCAAATCAATACGAGCAGTACTTC. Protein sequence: CASSNQYEQYF.

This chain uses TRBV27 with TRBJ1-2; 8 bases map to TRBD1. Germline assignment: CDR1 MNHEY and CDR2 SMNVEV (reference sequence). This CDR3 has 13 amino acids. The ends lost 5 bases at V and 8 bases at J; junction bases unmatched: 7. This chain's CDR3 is CASSLGQGRGYTF. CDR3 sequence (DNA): TGTGCCAGCAGTCTCGGACAGGGCAGAGGCTACACCTTC.

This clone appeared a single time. The CDR3 DNA reads TGTGCCAGCAGCTCACGACTAGCGGGAGGAGTGGGGGAGCAGTTCTTC. This translates into CASSSRLAGGVGEQFF. This rearrangement joins TRBV5-4 to TRBJ2-1, with 13 bases matching TRBD2. With 3 bases clipped from V and 10 bases from J, the junction kept 10 bases outside the gene matches. Germline V gives CDR1 SGHNT, CDR2 YYREEE (reference sequence). The CDR3 length is 16 residues.

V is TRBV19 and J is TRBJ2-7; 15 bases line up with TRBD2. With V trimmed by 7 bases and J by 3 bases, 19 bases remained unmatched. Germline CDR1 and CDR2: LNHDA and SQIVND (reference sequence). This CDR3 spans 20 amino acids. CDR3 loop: CASNVKPGTSGRPTCYEQYF. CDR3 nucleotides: TGTGCCAGTAACGTAAAACCCGGGACTAGCGGGAGGCCCACCTGCTACGAGCAGTACTTC.

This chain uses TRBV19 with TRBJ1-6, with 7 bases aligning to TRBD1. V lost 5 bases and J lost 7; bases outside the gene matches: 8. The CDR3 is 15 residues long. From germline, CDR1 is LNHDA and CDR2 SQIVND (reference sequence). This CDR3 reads CASSLLQQGNSPLHF. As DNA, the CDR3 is TGTGCCAGTAGTCTCCTGCAACAGGGGAATTCACCCCTCCACTTT.

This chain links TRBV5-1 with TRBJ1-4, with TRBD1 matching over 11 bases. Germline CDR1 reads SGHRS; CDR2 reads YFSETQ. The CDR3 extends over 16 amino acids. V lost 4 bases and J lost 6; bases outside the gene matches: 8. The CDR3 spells CASSPRDRGFHEKLFF. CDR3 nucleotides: TGCGCCAGCAGCCCCCGGGACAGGGGGTTTCATGAAAAACTGTTTTTT.